The 5 T cell receptor beta chains below come from one sample, sequenced in a study of OX40 agonist ivuxolimab in advanced cancers. Here immunoSEQ multiplex PCR was the method, and the copy in TCRdb shows in-frame clones only, minus some. The table records 60,000 to 80,000 clones, around 82% of them present only once. This sample comprised CD4+ or CD8+ T cells sorted from blood, obtained in a trial of the OX40 agonist ivuxolimab. The receptors originated from an adult with an advanced solid tumor such as melanoma, head and neck, liver or kidney cancer.

This chain joins TRBV27 and TRBJ2-5; TRBD1 aligns across 7 bases. The CDR3 spans 13 residues. Germline-derived CDR1 and CDR2 are MNHEY and SMNVEV (reference sequence). With 5 bases clipped from V and 5 bases from J, the junction kept 5 bases outside the gene matches. This chain's CDR3 is CASSPTGWETQYF. The CDR3 bases are TGTGCCAGCAGTCCGACAGGGTGGGAGACCCAGTACTTC.

The chain carries TRBV5-1 and TRBJ1-1, with D possibly matching TRBD1 (6 bases). Per the germline V gene, CDR1 is SGHRS and CDR2 is YFSETQ. V was shortened by 0 bases and J by 5 bases, with 14 bases between the two germline ends. This CDR3 contains 15 residues. This chain's CDR3 is CASSLGNWGQTEAFF. CDR3 nucleotide sequence: TGCGCCAGCAGCTTGGGAAACTGGGGGCAGACTGAAGCTTTCTTT. The variable domain in full, with the rest retrieved from reference TRBV5-1 and TRBJ1-1, is KAGVTQTPRYLIKTRGQQVTLSCSPISGHRSVSWYQQTPGQGLQFLFEYFSETQRNKGNFPGRFSGRQFSNSRSEMNVSTLELGDSALYLCASSLGNWGQTEAFFGQGTRLTVV.

The CDR3 is CASSPLQGQETQYF. CDR3 nucleotides: TGTGCCAGCAGCCCCCTACAGGGACAAGAGACCCAGTACTTC. V and J are TRBV5-4 and TRBJ2-5; D might be TRBD1 (6 bases). The V gene's germline CDR1 is SGHNT and CDR2 YYREEE (reference sequence). The CDR3 has 14 residues. V was shortened by 4 bases and J by 2 bases, with 12 bases between the two germline ends.

The chain carries TRBV6-1 and TRBJ2-2; D might be TRBD1 (5 bases). This CDR3 has 18 amino acids. The germline CDR1 and CDR2 sequences are MNHNS and SASEGT. V shed 1 base and J shed 6 bases, with 21 bases lying between them. The CDR3 region is CASSEENFRVRGAGELFF. CDR3 nucleotides: TGTGCCAGCAGTGAAGAAAATTTCAGGGTGAGAGGTGCCGGGGAGCTGTTTTTT.

V and J are TRBV7-2 and TRBJ1-1; D remains unclear. The germline V and J ends were trimmed by 3 bases and 1 base, with 9 bases remaining between them. The CDR3 is 14 amino acids. Germline V gene lookup returns CDR1 SGHTA and CDR2 FQGNSA. The CDR3 reads CASSFGGENTEAFF. The CDR3 DNA reads as TGTGCCAGCAGCTTTGGCGGGGAGAACACTGAAGCTTTCTTT.